The rows below give T cell receptor beta chains drawn from one sample of a study of cytotoxic CD8 clonotypes in ibrutinib-treated CLL. Using immunoSEQ multiplex PCR, the repertoire was profiled, and TCRdb retains in-frame clones only, with some absent. The sample gives 150,000 or so clones, 81% of which show up once; roughly 2% is in the top ten. Sequencing used PBMCs, obtained after 12 months of ibrutinib treatment. These receptors originate from a human donor with chronic lymphocytic leukemia. Both conserved end residues are part of each CDR3. A D gene is named only where the DNA matches it firmly. The size of a clone is reported for some rows only, either as once, few or many, or as a class for expanded clones.

length: 15
J: TRBJ2-5
V: TRBV7-9
D: -
size: -
DNA: TGTGCCAGCAGCTTAGTGGACGCACCAAGAGAGACCCAGTACTTC
CDR3: CASSLVDAPRETQYF

length: 18
J: TRBJ1-2
V: TRBV7-2
D: -
size: once
DNA: TGTGCCAGCAGCCGAATTAGGAGCGAGGGTTTGGGTAACTATGGCTACACCTTC
CDR3: CASSRIRSEGLGNYGYTF

length: 16
J: TRBJ2-1
V: TRBV7-9
D: TRBD1
size: -
DNA: TGTGCCAGCAGCTTAGGGGGGACAGGGATCTACAATGAGCAGTTCTTC
CDR3: CASSLGGTGIYNEQFF

length: 16
J: TRBJ2-3
V: TRBV6-1
D: -
size: -
DNA: TGTGCCAGCAGTGACAGGACCGCTGCCCTCACAGATACGCAGTATTTT
CDR3: CASSDRTAALTDTQYF

length: 15
J: TRBJ2-5
V: TRBV4-3
D: TRBD2
size: -
DNA: TGCGCCAGCAGCCTCACTAGCGGGAGAAGGGAGACCCAGTACTTC
CDR3: CASSLTSGRRETQYF

length: 14
J: TRBJ2-5
V: TRBV7-2
D: TRBD1
size: -
DNA: TGTGCCAGCAGCTTGGGACAGGGGCTAGAGACCCAGTACTTC
CDR3: CASSLGQGLETQYF

length: 17
J: TRBJ1-3
V: TRBV19
D: TRBD1
size: -
DNA: TGTGCCAGTAGTATCCAGGGGGCATCTATGACTGGAAACACCATATATTTT
CDR3: CASSIQGASMTGNTIYF

length: 12
J: TRBJ1-6
V: TRBV30
D: TRBD1
size: -
DNA: TGTGCCCGGGACAGAGAAGGTTCACCCCTCCACTTT
CDR3: CARDREGSPLHF

length: 14
J: TRBJ1-2
V: TRBV28
D: -
size: -
DNA: TGTGCCACCATTACCGGACGTAACCGCTATGGCTACACCTTC
CDR3: CATITGRNRYGYTF

length: 15
J: TRBJ1-1
V: TRBV28
D: -
size: -
DNA: TGTGCCAGCAGTCCGAGTTGGGGGGCAAACACTGAAGCTTTCTTT
CDR3: CASSPSWGANTEAFF

length: 16
J: TRBJ2-2
V: TRBV5-1
D: -
size: once
DNA: TGCGCCAGCAGCTTTCACAGTGAAATGAACACCGGGGAGCTGTTTTTT
CDR3: CASSFHSEMNTGELFF

length: 8
J: TRBJ2-3
V: TRBV6-5
D: -
size: -
DNA: TGTGCCAGCCCTAAGGTATATTTT
CDR3: CASPKVYF

length: 15
J: TRBJ2-1
V: TRBV18
D: TRBD2
size: -
DNA: TGTGCCAGCTCAGCAACTAGCGGGAGGTACGATGAGCAGTTCTTC
CDR3: CASSATSGRYDEQFF

length: 14
J: TRBJ2-7
V: TRBV7-9
D: -
size: -
DNA: TGTGCCAGCAGCTTAGAGGGCAGGGCCTTGGAACAGTACTTC
CDR3: CASSLEGRALEQYF

length: 14
J: TRBJ1-4
V: TRBV18
D: -
size: -
DNA: TGTGCCAGCTCGGAGAGCAGGGGAAACGAAAAACTGTTTTTT
CDR3: CASSESRGNEKLFF

length: 14
J: TRBJ1-5
V: TRBV19
D: TRBD1
size: -
DNA: TGTGCCAGTAACGACAGGGCTAGCAATCAGCCCCAGCATTTT
CDR3: CASNDRASNQPQHF

length: 13
J: TRBJ2-7
V: TRBV11-3
D: TRBD2
size: few
DNA: TGTGCCAGCAGCGGAGCGGGAGGCCCCGAGCAGTACTTC
CDR3: CASSGAGGPEQYF

length: 15
J: TRBJ1-1
V: TRBV7-2
D: -
size: many
DNA: TGTGCCAGCAGCCTTGGTGCAGATTGGAACACTGAAGCTTTCTTT
CDR3: CASSLGADWNTEAFF

length: 15
J: TRBJ2-7
V: TRBV6-6
D: TRBD1
size: -
DNA: TGTGCTACGGGAACCGGGACAGGGGTTGGAGGGGAGCAGTACTTC
CDR3: CATGTGTGVGGEQYF

length: 15
J: TRBJ2-1
V: TRBV18
D: -
size: -
DNA: TGTGCCAGCTCACCGTACCAGGGTCCATACAATGAGCAGTTCTTC
CDR3: CASSPYQGPYNEQFF

length: 16
J: TRBJ2-3
V: TRBV10-3
D: -
size: -
DNA: TGTGCCATCAGTGAAGAAGGGGTCAGGGTGACAGATACGCAGTATTTT
CDR3: CAISEEGVRVTDTQYF

length: 15
J: TRBJ2-7
V: TRBV10-3
D: TRBD2
size: -
DNA: TGTGCCATCAGTCAGATGCGCGGGGGAAGGTACGAGCAGTACTTC
CDR3: CAISQMRGGRYEQYF

length: 15
J: TRBJ2-7
V: TRBV7-8
D: -
size: -
DNA: TGTGCCAGCAGCTTAAGTCAGGGAGGAACTTACGAGCAGTACTTC
CDR3: CASSLSQGGTYEQYF

length: 15
J: TRBJ1-1
V: TRBV19
D: -
size: -
DNA: TGTGCCAGTAGCCGACTTCCGGGCGAAGAGACGCGGGCTTTCTTT
CDR3: CASSRLPGEETRAFF

length: 16
J: TRBJ2-7
V: TRBV19
D: TRBD1
size: -
DNA: TGTGCCAGTAGTAAAACCGACAGGGCTTACTCCTACGAGCAGTACTTC
CDR3: CASSKTDRAYSYEQYF

length: 13
J: TRBJ2-5
V: TRBV10-3
D: TRBD1
size: -
DNA: TGTGCCATCAGGGCAGGGGGCGCGGAGACCCAGTACTTC
CDR3: CAIRAGGAETQYF

length: 14
J: TRBJ1-5
V: TRBV15
D: TRBD1
size: few
DNA: TGTGCCACCAGCCTCGGACAGGGGGCTCAGCCCCAGCATTTT
CDR3: CATSLGQGAQPQHF

length: 18
J: TRBJ2-3
V: TRBV1
D: -
size: -
DNA: TGCACCAGCAGCCAAGATAAAGTAGCGGGAGTGTGCACAGATACGCAGTATTTT
CDR3: CTSSQDKVAGVCTDTQYF

length: 18
J: TRBJ2-6
V: TRBV5-1
D: TRBD1
size: -
DNA: TGCGCCAGCAGCTTAAGGACAGGGGGGATCTCTGGGGCCAACGTCCTGACTTTC
CDR3: CASSLRTGGISGANVLTF

length: 16
J: TRBJ1-2
V: TRBV7-8
D: -
size: once
DNA: TGTGCCAGCAGTTCCCGGGTAGGGGCCGTGGACTATGGCTACACCTTC
CDR3: CASSSRVGAVDYGYTF

length: 16
J: TRBJ2-2
V: TRBV5-1
D: -
size: -
DNA: TGCGCCAGCAGCATGGGAGTACTAGAGAACACCGGGGAGCTGTTTTTT
CDR3: CASSMGVLENTGELFF

length: 12
J: TRBJ1-1
V: TRBV19
D: -
size: few
DNA: TGTGCCAGTAGTGACAGTAACACTGAAGCTTTCTTT
CDR3: CASSDSNTEAFF

length: 13
J: TRBJ2-7
V: TRBV10-3
D: TRBD1
size: -
DNA: TGTGCCATCAGTGCTGACAGGGACAACGAGCAGTACTTC
CDR3: CAISADRDNEQYF

length: 14
J: TRBJ1-2
V: TRBV9
D: TRBD1
size: -
DNA: TGTGCCAGCAGCGCCGACAGGGAGAACTATGGCTACACCTTC
CDR3: CASSADRENYGYTF

length: 13
J: TRBJ2-2
V: TRBV6-6
D: -
size: -
DNA: TGTGCCAGCTGGAAGGGGAACACCGGGGAGCTGTTTTTT
CDR3: CASWKGNTGELFF

length: 16
J: TRBJ1-4
V: TRBV5-5
D: -
size: -
DNA: TGTGCCAGCAGCTTGGGAGGGGCACAGCCCGATGAAAAACTGTTTTTT
CDR3: CASSLGGAQPDEKLFF

length: 15
J: TRBJ2-3
V: TRBV18
D: TRBD2
size: -
DNA: TGTGCCAGCTCACTACTAGCGGGGTCCACAGATACGCAGTATTTT
CDR3: CASSLLAGSTDTQYF

length: 13
J: TRBJ2-3
V: TRBV5-1
D: -
size: -
DNA: TGCGCCAGCAGCCCTGACACCACAGATACGCAGTATTTT
CDR3: CASSPDTTDTQYF

length: 16
J: TRBJ2-1
V: TRBV7-9
D: TRBD2
size: -
DNA: TGTGCCAGCAGCTTCGCGGGGGGCCCCTCCTACAATGAGCAGTTCTTC
CDR3: CASSFAGGPSYNEQFF

length: 17
J: TRBJ1-2
V: TRBV11-2
D: TRBD1
size: -
DNA: TGTGCCAGCAGGCCACCGACCGGGACAGCCTTACCCTATGGCTACACCTTC
CDR3: CASRPPTGTALPYGYTF

length: 13
J: TRBJ2-5
V: TRBV6-5
D: TRBD2
size: -
DNA: TGTGCCTCTAAGGGGCGGGAGAGGGAGACCCAGTACTTC
CDR3: CASKGRERETQYF

length: 18
J: TRBJ2-7
V: TRBV11-2
D: TRBD2
size: many
DNA: TGTGCCAGCAGCTTAAGGCGGGAGCCTAGCCCTTGGGTCTACGAGCAGTACTTC
CDR3: CASSLRREPSPWVYEQYF

length: 13
J: TRBJ2-7
V: TRBV6-5
D: -
size: -
DNA: TGTGCCAGCAGTTACAACAGGAACTACGAGCAGTACTTC
CDR3: CASSYNRNYEQYF

length: 14
J: TRBJ2-1
V: TRBV6-6
D: -
size: -
DNA: TGTGCCAGTGCCCTGGTCCTCCCGGGGAATGAGCAGTTCTTC
CDR3: CASALVLPGNEQFF

length: 14
J: TRBJ2-5
V: TRBV2
D: TRBD2
size: -
DNA: TGTGCCAGCAGTGTCCGCGGGAGTGGAGAGACCCAGTACTTC
CDR3: CASSVRGSGETQYF

length: 18
J: TRBJ2-1
V: TRBV7-9
D: TRBD2
size: -
DNA: TGTGCCAGCAGCTCTCGGACTAGCGGGGTGGCCGCACGTCATGAGCAGTTCTTC
CDR3: CASSSRTSGVAARHEQFF

length: 14
J: TRBJ1-6
V: TRBV7-9
D: -
size: few
DNA: TGTGCCAGCAGGACGTCGGGTACGGATTCACCCCTCCACTTT
CDR3: CASRTSGTDSPLHF

length: 21
J: TRBJ1-3
V: TRBV28
D: -
size: -
DNA: TGTGCCAGCAGTTCGAGTCTGGGATGGGGGGGTCCATGGCACTCTGGAAACACCATATATTTT
CDR3: CASSSSLGWGGPWHSGNTIYF